This is a list of T cell receptor beta chains from one sample in a study of Ad26.COV2.S vaccination and SARS-CoV-2 variants. Method: immunoSEQ multiplex PCR; TCRdb's copy keeps in-frame clones and lacks some. The table lists 300,000 to 400,000 clones, 75% to 90% of them singletons. Material: peripheral blood, obtained in a trial of Ad26.COV2.S vaccine versus placebo. The receptor source for this set is a person aged 18-60 years who received the Ad26.COV2.S COVID-19 vaccine or a placebo. Both conserved end residues are part of each CDR3. D genes are given only for firm matches. Part of the rows lack a size; the others show once, few, many or a class for expanded clones.

clone size	J gene	D gene	CDR3 length	V gene	CDR3 DNA	CDR3 protein
.	TRBJ2-7	TRBD2	16	TRBV5-4	TGTGCCAGCAGCTTGGCCGGGACTAGCAGAGTCCGCGAGCAGTACTTC	CASSLAGTSRVREQYF
.	TRBJ1-1	TRBD1	15	TRBV4-3	TGCGCCAGCAGCCTTGGGACAGCGATGAACACTGAAGCTTTCTTT	CASSLGTAMNTEAFF
.	TRBJ1-3	.	14	TRBV3-1/TRBV3-2	TGTGCCAGCAGCCAAGTGGCAGGCCAGGACACCATATATTTT	CASSQVAGQDTIYF
.	TRBJ2-2	.	18	TRBV7-3	TGTGCCAGCAGCCCCCCGGGTGGACCCAGGTGGAACACCGGGGAGCTGTTTTTT	CASSPPGGPRWNTGELFF
.	TRBJ1-3	.	14	TRBV19	TGTGCCAGTAAACAGGAGTCGGGAGGAAACACCATATATTTT	CASKQESGGNTIYF
.	TRBJ1-3	.	12	TRBV10-3	TGTGCCTGCGCTGGCTCTGGAAACACCATATATTTT	CACAGSGNTIYF
.	TRBJ2-3	.	15	TRBV27	TGTGCCAGCAGTTTCAAGGGAACGAGCACAGATACGCAGTATTTT	CASSFKGTSTDTQYF
few	TRBJ2-5	TRBD1	15	TRBV30	TGTGCCTGGAGGACCGGGACAGGGGGCGGAGAGACCCAGTACTTC	CAWRTGTGGGETQYF
.	TRBJ1-5	.	14	TRBV6-2/TRBV6-3	TGTGCCAGCAGTTACTCACCGGGTGCGCAGCCCCAGCATTTT	CASSYSPGAQPQHF
once	TRBJ1-4	.	16	TRBV6-5	TGTGCCAGCAGCTACGGGACGAGCAGGGGTAATGAAAAACTGTTTTTT	CASSYGTSRGNEKLFF
.	TRBJ2-1	.	14	TRBV6-2/TRBV6-3	TGTGCCAGCAGTTACTCAGGATCGCAGGGGATCTTAGTCTTC	CASSYSGSQGILVF
.	TRBJ2-3	TRBD2	14	TRBV7-2	TGTGCCAGCAGCCCCGGACTAGTCACAGATACGCAGTATTTT	CASSPGLVTDTQYF
.	TRBJ2-7	TRBD1	16	TRBV7-9	TGTGCCAGCAGCCCCCGACCGGGACAGGGATCTTACGAGCAGTACTTC	CASSPRPGQGSYEQYF
.	TRBJ2-7	.	14	TRBV19	TGTGCCAGTAGTCCCGGGCACGGAGTTATCCAGCAGTACTTC	CASSPGHGVIQQYF
.	TRBJ2-2	.	19	TRBV11-2	TGTGCCAGCAGCTTAGTGGGGGTGCACCGGATCTCGAACACCGGGGAGCTGTTTTTT	CASSLVGVHRISNTGELFF
.	TRBJ2-1	TRBD1	15	TRBV19	TGTGCCAGTACCTCCGGGACAGGGTCCTACAATGAGCAGTTCTTC	CASTSGTGSYNEQFF
.	TRBJ2-7	TRBD2	17	TRBV9	TGTGCCAGCAGCCCCGGACTAGCGGGGGGCTCGACGGGCGAGCAGTACTTC	CASSPGLAGGSTGEQYF
.	TRBJ1-2	.	12	TRBV30	TGTGCCTGGAGTACGGAGGGCTATGGCTACACCTTC	CAWSTEGYGYTF
.	TRBJ1-3	TRBD1	14	TRBV7-9	TGTGCCAGCAGCTCACAGGGGATTGGAAACACCATATATTTT	CASSSQGIGNTIYF
once	TRBJ2-7	TRBD1	14	TRBV10-1	TGCGCCAGCAGTGAGATTAAGGGGGCTGTCGAGCAGTACTTC	CASSEIKGAVEQYF
.	TRBJ2-7	TRBD2	16	TRBV3-1/TRBV3-2	TGTGCCAGCAGCCAAGACAGCGGGGCCTCCTCCTACGAGCAGTACTTC	CASSQDSGASSYEQYF
few	TRBJ1-2	TRBD1	15	TRBV7-2	TGTGCCAGCAGCTTAGTCGGGACAGGCATCTATGGCTACACCTTC	CASSLVGTGIYGYTF
.	TRBJ2-7	.	15	TRBV19	TGTGCCAGTAGTACAGGGGTACCCACAGTCGAAGAGCAGTACTTC	CASSTGVPTVEEQYF
.	TRBJ2-5	TRBD1	16	TRBV24-1	TGTGCCACCAGTGACCAAGGCGCAGGGGGCGGGGAGACCCAGTACTTC	CATSDQGAGGGETQYF
.	TRBJ2-2	.	15	TRBV14	TGTGCCAGCAGCCATACCAGGGGCTTTACCGGGGAGCTGTTTTTT	CASSHTRGFTGELFF
few	TRBJ1-2	.	17	TRBV27	TGTGCCAGCAGTCCGACATCAGGGGAGGGGGGGCTTTATGGCTACACCTTC	CASSPTSGEGGLYGYTF
few	TRBJ1-1	.	10	TRBV20-1	TGCAGTGCAGGGAACACTGAAGCTTTCTTT	CSAGNTEAFF
.	TRBJ1-6	.	16	TRBV5-8	TGTGCCAGCAGCTTGATACTAACAGAATATAATTCACCCCTCCACTTT	CASSLILTEYNSPLHF
.	TRBJ2-7	TRBD1	14	TRBV6-5	TGTGCCAGCAGTTCCGGGGGACAGGGAAGAGAGCAGTACTTC	CASSSGGQGREQYF
.	TRBJ2-3	.	14	TRBV7-3	TGTGCCAGCAGCGAGGCCCTCGGGGCAGATACGCAGTATTTT	CASSEALGADTQYF
.	TRBJ2-4	.	14	TRBV7-2	TGTGCCAGCAGTTCCTTGACAGGGGAGGGCATTCAGTACTTC	CASSSLTGEGIQYF
.	TRBJ1-3	.	16	TRBV5-1	TGCGCCAGCAGCTTATCCACCCAGGGGACTGGAAACACCATATATTTT	CASSLSTQGTGNTIYF
.	TRBJ2-1	TRBD2	16	TRBV5-6	TGTGCCAGCAGCTTGGGACTCGGGAGGTCTGGAAATGAGCAGTTCTTC	CASSLGLGRSGNEQFF
.	TRBJ1-2	.	14	TRBV19	TGTGCCAGTACTTATACGGAGGGACACTATGGCTACACCTTC	CASTYTEGHYGYTF
.	TRBJ2-1	.	14	TRBV19	TGTGCCAGTAGACGACTGAGCTCCTACAATGAGCAGTTCTTC	CASRRLSSYNEQFF
.	TRBJ2-7	.	16	TRBV21-1	TGTGCCAGCAGCAGACCGGGACTAGTCTCTATGGGCGAGCAGTACTTC	CASSRPGLVSMGEQYF
once	TRBJ1-2	.	13	TRBV12-3/TRBV12-4	TGTGCCAGCAGTTTGCGAATGGAGTCGGGCTACACCTTC	CASSLRMESGYTF
.	TRBJ2-1	.	20	TRBV9	TGTGCCAGCAGCGTAGGTCCCGGGGACAATAAATTGAGCTCCTACAATGAGCAGTTCTTC	CASSVGPGDNKLSSYNEQFF
.	TRBJ1-6	.	13	TRBV2	TGTGCCAGCAGTGATGTGACAATCTCACCCCTCCACTTT	CASSDVTISPLHF
.	TRBJ2-2	.	12	TRBV5-6	TGTGCCAGCAGCCCCATAACCGGGGAGCTGTTTTTT	CASSPITGELFF
.	TRBJ1-5	TRBD1	15	TRBV7-2	TGTGCCAGCAGCTCCCGGGACAGCATCAATCAGCCCCAGCATTTT	CASSSRDSINQPQHF
.	TRBJ1-1	.	13	TRBV25-1	TGTGCCAGCAGTGGATTACCTAACACTGAAGCTTTCTTT	CASSGLPNTEAFF
.	TRBJ2-7	TRBD2	15	TRBV28	TGTGCCAGCAGAACCGGGACTAGCGGTTTTTACGAGCAGTACTTC	CASRTGTSGFYEQYF
.	TRBJ1-3	.	16	TRBV18	TGTGCCAGCTCACGAGAGTCGAGTCTCTCTGGAAACACCATATATTTT	CASSRESSLSGNTIYF
.	TRBJ2-1	.	14	TRBV19	TGTGCCAGTAGTTTCTCGGGACCCTACAATGAGCAGTTCTTC	CASSFSGPYNEQFF
.	TRBJ2-5	TRBD2	17	TRBV2	TGTGCCAGCAGTGAAACTCTCGGGGCTAGCGGGCGGGAGACCCAGTACTTC	CASSETLGASGRETQYF
few	TRBJ2-5	TRBD1	14	TRBV11-1	TGTGCCAGCAGGAAACAGGGGGCAGGGGAGACCCAGTACTTC	CASRKQGAGETQYF
.	TRBJ2-5	.	13	TRBV28	TGTGCCAGCAGTTGGGCAGGGGAGGAGACCCAGTACTTC	CASSWAGEETQYF
.	TRBJ1-3	TRBD1	18	TRBV5-1	TGCGCCAGCAGCTTGGCCGGGACAGGTCTACCCTCTGGAAACACCATATATTTT	CASSLAGTGLPSGNTIYF
.	TRBJ1-2	.	16	TRBV4-1	TGCGCCAGCAGCCAACCAGCCGGGGGCCGGGGCTATGGCTACACCTTC	CASSQPAGGRGYGYTF
.	TRBJ1-5	.	13	TRBV27	TGTGCCAGCAGTTTTAATAGCAATCAGCCCCAGCATTTT	CASSFNSNQPQHF
.	TRBJ2-1	TRBD2	12	TRBV7-8	TGTGCCAGCAGCACTAGCGGGAATGAGCAGTTCTTC	CASSTSGNEQFF
.	TRBJ1-4	TRBD1	15	TRBV18	TGTGCCAGCTCACCACCGGGACAGGGAAGTGAAAAACTGTTTTTT	CASSPPGQGSEKLFF
.	TRBJ1-1	.	13	TRBV12-5	TGTGCTAGTGGTTTGGTTCAAAACACTGAAGCTTTCTTT	CASGLVQNTEAFF
.	TRBJ2-7	.	14	TRBV28	TGTGCCAGCAGACTCTCGACAGGAGCCTACGAGCAGTACTTC	CASRLSTGAYEQYF